Below are 30 T cell receptor beta chains sequenced from a single sample in a study of blood T cell repertoires in COVID-19. Assay used: immunoSEQ multiplex PCR; TCRdb lists only in-frame clones, some missing. The sample contains about 140,000 clones, 85% to 90% of which appear only once. The specimen sequenced was peripheral blood. The origin of the receptors is a woman aged 55 to 70 with acute or convalescent COVID-19.

The chain has TRBV19 and TRBJ1-2; D is uncertain. V was pared by 8 bases and J by 7 bases, with 17 bases between. In germline, CDR1 is LNHDA, CDR2 SQIVND (reference sequence). This CDR3 contains 13 residues. For the CDR3, the DNA is TGTGCCAGTCACGCTGGGAGGGTATTTGGCTACACCTTC. Its protein is CASHAGRVFGYTF.

The V and J genes are TRBV5-6 and TRBJ2-7; D may be TRBD1 (6 bases). Germline CDR1 reads SGHDT; CDR2 reads YYEEEE. This CDR3 contains 14 residues. Trimming removed 1 base from V and 3 bases from J, with 11 bases in between. CDR3: CASSLIWTDYEQYF. CDR3 sequence (DNA): TGTGCCAGCAGCTTGATCTGGACAGACTACGAGCAGTACTTC. The full variable domain, completed using reference TRBV5-6 and TRBJ2-7, is DAGVTQSPTHLIKTRGQQVTLRCSPKSGHDTVSWYQQALGQGPQFIFQYYEEEERQRGNFPDRFSGHQFPNYSSELNVNALLLGDSALYLCASSLIWTDYEQYFGPGTRLTVT.

The chain recombines TRBV16 with TRBJ1-5; no reliable D call. The CDR3 covers 15 residues. The germline CDR1 and CDR2 sequences are KGHSY and FQNENV. Trimming pared 3 bases from V and 0 bases from J, leaving 9 bases between. The CDR3 spells CASSQFGDSNQPQHF. The CDR3 nucleotides read TGTGCCAGCAGCCAGTTTGGAGATAGCAATCAGCCCCAGCATTTT.

The rearrangement uses TRBV30 and TRBJ1-6; D is possibly TRBD1 (6 bases). V shed 4 bases and J shed 9 bases, with 13 bases lying between them. This CDR3 spans 13 amino acids. The germline gives CDR1 GTSNPN, CDR2 SVGIG (reference sequence). CDR3 in amino acids: CAWKKDSFSPLHF. The CDR3 DNA reads TGTGCCTGGAAGAAGGACAGTTTTTCACCCCTCCACTTT.

The chain recombines TRBV29-1 with TRBJ1-1; maybe TRBD1 (5 bases). The CDR3 loop spans 13 amino acids. Per germline, CDR1 SQVTM and CDR2 ANQGSEA. The ends were cut back, 1 base at V and 3 bases at J, with 9 bases in the middle. This CDR3 is CSVEGGLDTEAFF. The CDR3 nucleotides are TGCAGCGTTGAAGGGGGCCTTGACACTGAAGCTTTCTTT.

This clone was recorded only once. The chain joins TRBV4-3 to TRBJ2-1; D may be TRBD2 (6 bases). Germline V CDR1 and CDR2: LGHNA, YSLEER. The V end lost 0 bases, the J end lost 2 bases, and 11 bases lay between the germline ends. The CDR3 totals 16 residues. CDR3 sequence: CASSQDPAGPYNEQFF. CDR3 DNA: TGCGCCAGCAGCCAAGATCCGGCGGGGCCCTACAATGAGCAGTTCTTC.

The genes are TRBV27 and TRBJ1-6; D might be TRBD1 (6 bases). The CDR3 runs 16 residues. Per germline, CDR1 MNHEY and CDR2 SMNVEV (reference sequence). V was shortened by 5 bases and J by 3 bases, with 14 bases between the two germline ends. The CDR3 loop reads CASSPTGGFYNSPLHF. The CDR3 bases are TGTGCCAGCAGTCCCACTGGGGGCTTCTATAATTCACCCCTCCACTTT.

V and J are TRBV25-1 and TRBJ2-2; the D gene is possibly TRBD1 (6 bases). Trimming shortened V by 10 bases and J by 7 bases, and 19 bases separated the two germline ends. CDR1 is MGHDK and CDR2 is SYGVNS in the germline V gene. The CDR3 has 14 amino acids. The CDR3 reads CATEGTPLRGELFF. The DNA of the CDR3 is TGTGCCACCGAGGGGACACCCCTGCGCGGGGAGCTGTTTTTT.

The chain carries TRBV19 and TRBJ1-5; 9 positions match TRBD1. After removal of 3 bases from V and 4 bases from J, the junction contained 13 bases not matched to a gene. CDR3 length: 18 amino acids. Looked up from germline, CDR1 is LNHDA and CDR2 is SQIVND (reference sequence). CDR3 amino acids: CASSMTGGDSRVNQPQHF. The DNA for the CDR3 is TGTGCCAGTAGTATGACAGGGGGTGACTCGCGTGTGAATCAGCCCCAGCATTTT.

The chain recombines TRBV18 with TRBJ1-2, with 12 bases identical to TRBD1. V shed 4 bases and J 4 bases; nucleotides not matched to a gene: 4. The CDR3 runs to 15 residues. CDR1 and CDR2 from the germline V gene are KGHSH and LQKENI. The chain's CDR3 is CASSRDRGRTYGYTF. The CDR3 nucleotides read TGTGCCAGCTCACGGGACAGGGGGCGTACCTATGGCTACACCTTC.

This clone appeared once. The chain links TRBV20-1 to TRBJ1-1; 9 bases fit TRBD1. The J segment lost 5 bases and the V segment lost 3 bases, leaving 4 bases of the junction unmatched. This CDR3 has 13 amino acids. Germline CDR1 reads DFQATT; CDR2 reads SNEGSKA (reference sequence). The CDR3 reads CSASDRGDTEAFF. The CDR3 coding sequence is TGCAGTGCTAGTGACAGGGGGGATACTGAAGCTTTCTTT.

The rearrangement links TRBV27 to TRBJ1-1, with 9 bases that match TRBD1. There are 15 residues in the CDR3. The germline CDR1 and CDR2 sequences are MNHEY and SMNVEV (reference sequence). V trimming: 5 bases; J trimming: 5 bases; junction bases outside the gene matches: 9. CDR3 DNA: TGTGCCAGCAGTCGACCCGGACAGGGGTGGACTGAAGCTTTCTTT. Its translation is CASSRPGQGWTEAFF.

This sequence joins TRBV28 and TRBJ2-7, with 11 nucleotides matching TRBD1. CDR3 length equals 14 residues. Losses at the gene ends were 4 bases for V and 3 bases for J; bases not matched to a gene: 2. Germline V lookup: CDR1 MDHEN, CDR2 SYDVKM. This CDR3 reads CASSSGTGGYEQYF. CDR3 in DNA: TGTGCCAGCAGTTCTGGGACAGGGGGCTACGAGCAGTACTTC.

The table lists this clone with a few counts. V gene TRBV7-2 combines with J gene TRBJ1-2, with 8 bases lining up with TRBD1. CDR1 SGHTA and CDR2 FQGNSA come from the germline V gene. V trimming: 3 bases; J trimming: 5 bases; junction bases outside the gene matches: 8. The CDR3 totals 15 residues. CDR3 in DNA: TGTGCCAGCAGCTTGGTGGCAGGGGGCCCGTATGGCTACACCTTC. It encodes CASSLVAGGPYGYTF.

The chain combines TRBV11-2 with TRBJ1-3; the D is unclear. The V and J ends lost 3 bases and 3 bases respectively, with 12 bases between them. Germline V CDR1 and CDR2: SGHAT, FQNNGV. The CDR3 covers 15 residues. In DNA, the CDR3 is TGTGCCAGCAGCTTCGCCCCGGGAATTGGAAACACCATATATTTT. It codes for CASSFAPGIGNTIYF.

This clone was seen only a few times. This chain joins TRBV6-2 or TRBV6-3 and TRBJ1-2; D is undetermined. The CDR3 is 11 residues long. Germline CDR1 is MNHEY and CDR2 is SVGEGT. Trimming left V 4 bases short and J 4 bases short, with 4 bases between. CDR3 loop: CASSFFYGYTF. CDR3 nucleotides: TGTGCCAGCAGTTTCTTCTATGGCTACACCTTC.

This clone is a singleton in its sample. The chain has TRBV7-2 and TRBJ2-2, with a weak D call TRBD2 (5 bases). With 5 bases removed from V and 6 bases from J, the gap between germline ends came to 22 bases. The CDR3 is 17 amino acids. CDR1 is SGHTA, CDR2 FQGNSA, per germline. CDR3 coding DNA: TGTGCCAGCAGCCCCGTTATTACTAGTAGGGCCTCCGGGGAGCTGTTTTTT. This encodes CASSPVITSRASGELFF.

CDR3 sequence reads: CASSRDSSYEQYF. The CDR3 bases are TGTGCCAGCAGTCGTGACAGCTCCTACGAGCAGTACTTC. This chain connects TRBV27 to TRBJ2-7; maybe TRBD1 (5 bases). The CDR3 is 13 amino acids. Trimming pared 5 bases from V and 0 bases from J, leaving 8 bases between. Germline assignment: CDR1 MNHEY and CDR2 SMNVEV (reference sequence).

The V and J genes are TRBV19 and TRBJ2-7, with TRBD1 as a possible D gene (5 bases). CDR3 length equals 14 residues. Trimming took 8 bases from V and 3 from J, leaving 17 bases between them. The germline V gene has CDR1 LNHDA and CDR2 SQIVND (reference sequence). The DNA for the CDR3 is TGTGCCAGTGCACCGACAGTCGCTAACTACGAGCAGTACTTC. Protein product: CASAPTVANYEQYF.

CDR3 sequence: CASSARGQPQHF. The DNA for the CDR3 is TGTGCCAGTAGTGCACGCGGGCAGCCCCAGCATTTT. This chain connects TRBV19 to TRBJ1-5; D is uncertain. V lost 5 bases and J 7 bases, leaving 9 bases between the germline ends. CDR1 LNHDA and CDR2 SQIVND come from the germline V gene (reference sequence). The CDR3 has 12 residues.

The rearrangement links TRBV7-8 to TRBJ1-3; D not certain. The germline CDR1 and CDR2 sequences are SGHVS and FQNEAQ. V gave up 3 bases and J gave up 0 bases, with 6 bases separating them. The CDR3 is 14 amino acids. The CDR3 spells CASSFTASGNTIYF. The DNA of the CDR3 is TGTGCCAGCAGCTTCACAGCCTCTGGAAACACCATATATTTT. Full variable domain (outside the CDR3, taken from reference TRBV7-8 and TRBJ1-3): GAGVSQSPRYKVAKRGQDVALRCDPISGHVSLFWYQQALGQGPEFLTYFQNEAQLDKSGLPSDRFFAERPEGSVSTLKIQRTQQEDSAVYLCASSFTASGNTIYFGEGSWLTVV.

V usage is TRBV5-1 and J usage is TRBJ1-4; D remains unclear. V lost 0 bases, J lost 11 bases, and 5 bases lay in between. Germline assignment: CDR1 SGHRS and CDR2 YFSETQ. The CDR3 has 11 residues. The CDR3 loop reads CASSLGEKLFF. CDR3 DNA sequence: TGCGCCAGCAGCTTGGGAGAGAAACTGTTTTTT.

V and J are TRBV7-2 and TRBJ2-3; 8 bases align to TRBD2. After removal of 3 bases from V and 1 base from J, the junction contained 3 bases not matched to a gene. This CDR3 has 15 amino acids. Germline V gene data show CDR1 as SGHTA and CDR2 as FQGNSA. CDR3 residues: CASSFSGDRTDTQYF. CDR3 DNA sequence: TGTGCCAGCAGCTTTAGCGGGGACCGCACAGATACGCAGTATTTT.

The chain combines TRBV5-5 with TRBJ2-1, with 7 bases lining up with TRBD2. V was pared by 1 base and J by 4 bases, with 5 bases of the junction left unmatched. Germline V CDR1 and CDR2: SGHKS, YYEKEE (reference sequence). This CDR3 has 15 amino acids. CDR3 DNA sequence: TGTGCCAGCAGCTTGCTGTCCGGGAGGTACAATGAGCAGTTCTTC. Translation gives CASSLLSGRYNEQFF.

The chain couples TRBV5-4 to TRBJ1-1; tentative D call: TRBD1 (5 bases). The germline V gene encodes CDR1 SGHNT and CDR2 YYREEE (reference sequence). V lost 5 bases, J lost 1 base, and 12 bases lay in between. The CDR3 sequence is 14 residues long. The CDR3 protein is CASRKQVENTEAFF. The CDR3 bases are TGTGCCAGCAGGAAACAGGTTGAGAACACTGAAGCTTTCTTT.

The V call is TRBV6-6, the J call TRBJ1-4; TRBD1 matches 8 bases. CDR3 size: 14 residues. CDR1 MNHNY and CDR2 SVGAGI come from the germline V gene (reference sequence). V shed 9 bases and J 2 bases; nucleotides not matched to a gene: 5. CDR3 region: CASDRGITNEKLFF. The CDR3 DNA sequence: TGTGCCAGTGACAGGGGAATCACTAATGAAAAACTGTTTTTT.

The rearrangement links TRBV5-1 to TRBJ2-5, with TRBD2 identical over 11 bases. With 2 bases clipped from V and 4 bases from J, the junction kept 13 bases outside the gene matches. CDR1 is SGHRS and CDR2 is YFSETQ in the germline V gene. There are 18 residues in the CDR3. This CDR3 is CASSFLPSGGTTRETQYF. The CDR3 DNA sequence: TGCGCCAGCAGCTTCCTGCCTAGCGGGGGGACTACTAGAGAGACCCAGTACTTC.

V gene TRBV2 combines with J gene TRBJ1-4; D may be TRBD1 (6 bases). V was cut by 5 bases and J by 0 bases, with 10 bases left in between. The CDR3 contains 15 residues. CDR1 and CDR2 from the germline V gene are SNHLY and FYNNEI. The CDR3 region has the DNA TGTGCCAGCAGTCAGGGACACGCAACTAATGAAAAACTGTTTTTT. It is translated as CASSQGHATNEKLFF.

The genes are TRBV5-1 and TRBJ2-7, with 9 bases that match TRBD1. Germline CDR1 reads SGHRS; CDR2 reads YFSETQ. The length of the CDR3 is 15 residues. The V and J ends lost 1 base and 5 bases, in that order; junction bases with no gene match: 7. The CDR3 sequence: CASSLLGQGMDEQYF. CDR3 DNA sequence: TGCGCCAGCAGCTTGCTGGGACAGGGTATGGACGAGCAGTACTTC.

This rearrangement joins TRBV25-1 to TRBJ2-1, with D possibly TRBD2 on 6 matching bases. V was cut by 5 bases and J by 2 bases, with 13 bases left in between. CDR3 size: 15 residues. The germline gives CDR1 MGHDK, CDR2 SYGVNS. The CDR3 loop is CASSFGLNPYNEQFF. The CDR3 coding sequence is TGTGCCAGCAGTTTCGGACTAAACCCCTACAATGAGCAGTTCTTC.